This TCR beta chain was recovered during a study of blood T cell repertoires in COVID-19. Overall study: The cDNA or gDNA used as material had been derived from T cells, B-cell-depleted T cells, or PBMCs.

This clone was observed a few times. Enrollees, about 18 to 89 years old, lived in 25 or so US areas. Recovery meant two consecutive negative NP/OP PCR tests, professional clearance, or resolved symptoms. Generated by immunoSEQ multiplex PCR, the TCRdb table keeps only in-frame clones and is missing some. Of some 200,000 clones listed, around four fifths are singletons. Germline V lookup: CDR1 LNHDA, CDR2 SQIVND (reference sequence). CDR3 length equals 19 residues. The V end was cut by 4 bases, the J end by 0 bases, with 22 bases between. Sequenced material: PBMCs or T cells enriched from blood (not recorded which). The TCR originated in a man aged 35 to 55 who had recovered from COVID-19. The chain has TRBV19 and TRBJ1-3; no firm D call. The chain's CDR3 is CASSTDGLAGLISGNTIYF. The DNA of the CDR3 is TGTGCCAGTAGTACGGACGGTCTAGCGGGCCTAATCTCTGGAAACACCATATATTTT.